A selection of T cell receptor beta chains follows, all from one sample in a study of blood T cell repertoires in COVID-19. Sequencing was performed with immunoSEQ multiplex PCR; in TCRdb, only in-frame clones are kept and a portion is missing. The table includes about 140,000 clones, roughly 85% detected once. Material: peripheral blood. These TCRs come from a man aged 50 to 60 with acute or convalescent COVID-19. CDR3s include the opening cysteine and the closing phenylalanine or tryptophan. A D gene is named only where the DNA matches it firmly. Size is stated for part of the rows, as once, few or many counts, or as a class when the clone is expanded.

>TRBV11-3|TRBJ2-2|.|.
TGTGCCAGCAGTCCAACGGACACCGGGGAGCTGTTTTTT
CASSPTDTGELFF
>TRBV10-3|TRBJ1-4|TRBD1|.
TGTGCCATCAGTGAGGGGGACAGGGCTAATGAAAAACTGTTTTTT
CAISEGDRANEKLFF
>TRBV4-1|TRBJ2-3|TRBD1|.
TGCGCCAGCAGCCTGACAGGGGGAGATACGCAGTATTTT
CASSLTGGDTQYF
>TRBV27|TRBJ2-3|.|.
TGTGCCAGCAGTTTATATCGGGGGGCTATTGGAGATACGCAGTATTTT
CASSLYRGAIGDTQYF
>TRBV2|TRBJ2-1|TRBD1|.
TGTGCCAGCAGTCGGGAAGCCGGGACAGGGGTAGGCGGGAGCTCCTACAATGAGCAGTTCTTC
CASSREAGTGVGGSSYNEQFF
>TRBV7-8|TRBJ2-7|TRBD2|.
TGTGCCAGCAGCTTACCAGGAGCGGGGGCCTACGAGCAGTACTTC
CASSLPGAGAYEQYF
>TRBV13|TRBJ1-1|TRBD1|.
TGTGCCAGCAGCATACTACAGGGGACAGGGGGCACTGAAGCTTTCTTT
CASSILQGTGGTEAFF
>TRBV5-1|TRBJ2-4|TRBD1|.
TGCGCCAGCAGCTACACCGGGACAGGGGGCTTGGGCATTCAGTACTTC
CASSYTGTGGLGIQYF
>TRBV27|TRBJ2-7|.|.
TGTGCCAGCAGTCCGCTGGCGGGGAGACCTATCCCGTCCGAGCAGTACTTC
CASSPLAGRPIPSEQYF
>TRBV9|TRBJ1-3|.|.
TGTGCCAGCAGCTATGGACAGGGAAACACCATATATTTT
CASSYGQGNTIYF
>TRBV19|TRBJ2-7|TRBD1|.
TGTGCCAGTAGCCTACGAGGGGACAGGGGGCCAAGCTCCTACGAGCAGTACTTC
CASSLRGDRGPSSYEQYF
>TRBV3-1/TRBV3-2|TRBJ2-1|TRBD2|.
TGTGCCAGCAGCCCCAGGACTAGCGGGCCTAATGAGCAGTTCTTC
CASSPRTSGPNEQFF
>TRBV28|TRBJ1-4|TRBD1|once
TGTGCCAGCAGTTTATGGACAGGGGGAAATGAAAAACTGTTTTTT
CASSLWTGGNEKLFF
>TRBV12-5|TRBJ2-2|TRBD1|.
TGTGCTAGTGGTTTAGCCCGGACAGGGGACAACACCGGGGAGCTGTTTTTT
CASGLARTGDNTGELFF
>TRBV5-5|TRBJ1-2|.|.
TGTGCCAGCAGCTTGGACAGGCCCTATGGCTACACCTTC
CASSLDRPYGYTF
>TRBV20-1|TRBJ2-1|.|.
TGCAGTGCCATCAGCGCCAACAAGCAGTTCTTC
CSAISANKQFF
>TRBV9|TRBJ1-5|.|.
TGTGCCAGCTCTCGAGGGATTAGCAATCAGCCCCAGCATTTT
CASSRGISNQPQHF
>TRBV10-2|TRBJ1-5|.|.
TGCGCCAGCAGTGAGTTTACGGGATTTGGGCAGCCCCAGCATTTT
CASSEFTGFGQPQHF
>TRBV27|TRBJ2-2|TRBD2|.
TGTGCCAGCACCCCCCGGTGGCTAGCGGGAACCGGGGAGCTGTTTTTT
CASTPRWLAGTGELFF
>TRBV7-9|TRBJ1-5|.|once
TGTGCCAGCAGCCCGGACAGCATATATCAGCCCCAGCATTTT
CASSPDSIYQPQHF
>TRBV2|TRBJ2-7|.|.
TGTGCCAGCAGTGATGACAGTCTCCCCTCCTACGAGCAGTACTTC
CASSDDSLPSYEQYF
>TRBV6-5|TRBJ1-6|.|.
TGTGCCAGCAGGACAGAAGGCAACTCACCCCTCCACTTT
CASRTEGNSPLHF
>TRBV7-3|TRBJ2-7|TRBD2|.
TGTGCCAGCAGCCCGGGGGGGGAATACGAGCAGTACTTC
CASSPGGEYEQYF
>TRBV4-2|TRBJ2-7|TRBD2|.
TGTGCCAGCAGCCAAGACGGACTAGCAAGGTCCTACGAGCAGTACTTC
CASSQDGLARSYEQYF
>TRBV23-1|TRBJ2-1|.|few
TGCGCCAGCAGTCAATCATCGCCCCTTGGTGTGAAGGGGGTACCCACTTACAATGAGCAGTTCTTC
CASSQSSPLGVKGVPTYNEQFF
>TRBV2|TRBJ2-5|TRBD2|.
TGTGCCAGCAGTGAAGGACTAGCGGGGGGGCATGGAGAGACCCAGTACTTC
CASSEGLAGGHGETQYF
>TRBV18|TRBJ1-5|TRBD1|.
TGTGCCAGCTCACCACGAACCGGGACAGGGGGCAATCAGCCCCAGCATTTT
CASSPRTGTGGNQPQHF
>TRBV10-2|TRBJ2-3|TRBD2|.
TGCGCCAGCAAAGGACTAGCGGGAGTTCTAGATACGCAGTATTTT
CASKGLAGVLDTQYF
>TRBV12-5|TRBJ1-2|TRBD1|.
TGTGCTAGTGGTTGGGGACAGGGTCTTAACTATGGCTACACCTTC
CASGWGQGLNYGYTF
>TRBV5-4|TRBJ1-2|.|.
TGTGCCAGCAGCCTAGGGACAACTAACTATGGCTACACCTTC
CASSLGTTNYGYTF
>TRBV14|TRBJ2-7|TRBD2|.
TGTGCCAGCAGCCGGACTACTAGCGGGAGACTAAACGAGCAGTACTTC
CASSRTTSGRLNEQYF
>TRBV9|TRBJ1-3|TRBD1|.
TGTGCCAGCAGCGTAGGGTCTACAGGGGCCAACTCTGGAAACACCATATATTTT
CASSVGSTGANSGNTIYF
>TRBV7-3|TRBJ2-1|TRBD2|.
TGTGCCAGCAGCTTGTGGGCTAGCGGGGGTAACTACAATGAGCAGTTCTTC
CASSLWASGGNYNEQFF
>TRBV4-1|TRBJ2-3|TRBD2|.
TGCGCCAGCAGCCTCCCGGGACTAGCGGGGGGAGATACGCAGTATTTT
CASSLPGLAGGDTQYF
>TRBV10-1|TRBJ2-5|TRBD2|.
TGCGCCAGCAGTGAGAATAGCGGGGGGGCCGCGGAGACCCAGTACTTC
CASSENSGGAAETQYF
>TRBV10-1|TRBJ1-5|TRBD1|.
TGCGCCAGCAACAACAGGGGGCACAATCAGCCCCAGCATTTT
CASNNRGHNQPQHF
>TRBV7-3|TRBJ2-1|TRBD2|.
TGTGCCAGCAGCCGGACTAGCGGGGGACGGAATGAGCAGTTCTTC
CASSRTSGGRNEQFF
>TRBV18|TRBJ2-5|TRBD2|.
TGTGCCAGCTCACCACGACTAGCGGCACAAGAGACCCAGTACTTC
CASSPRLAAQETQYF
>TRBV3-1/TRBV3-2|TRBJ2-7|.|.
TGTGCCAGCAGCCGGAGGTACGAGCAGTACTTC
CASSRRYEQYF
>TRBV27|TRBJ2-7|.|.
TGTGCCAGCAGCAAAGGGGCAGGGTTCGGCGAGCAGTACTTC
CASSKGAGFGEQYF
>TRBV30|TRBJ2-5|.|.
TGTGCCTGGGAGGGGACTTCGGAGACCCAGTACTTC
CAWEGTSETQYF
>TRBV19|TRBJ1-1|TRBD1|.
TGTGCCAGTAGATCAGGGGGCGGAGTTTACACTGAAGCTTTCTTT
CASRSGGGVYTEAFF
>TRBV5-1|TRBJ1-1|.|.
TGCGCCAGCAGCTTGGACAGTGAAGCTTTCTTT
CASSLDSEAFF
>TRBV11-1|TRBJ2-7|.|.
TGTGCCAGCAGCCTCCCGGGTGCGACGGGCTACGAGCAGTACTTC
CASSLPGATGYEQYF
>TRBV7-8|TRBJ1-5|.|.
TGTGCCAGCAGCCCGGACAACAATCAGCCCCAGCATTTT
CASSPDNNQPQHF
>TRBV13|TRBJ2-7|TRBD1|.
TGTGCCAGCAGGCAGCCGGGACAGGGGTCCGTATTCCACGAGCAGTACTTC
CASRQPGQGSVFHEQYF
>TRBV6-5|TRBJ2-1|TRBD2|few
TGTGCCAGCAGCAGGAACGGGAGGGCGTCAAATGAGCAGTTCTTC
CASSRNGRASNEQFF
>TRBV5-4|TRBJ2-5|.|.
TGTGCCAGCAGCTTGGGCCGGGAAAGAGGAGAGACCCAGTACTTC
CASSLGRERGETQYF
>TRBV6-5|TRBJ2-2|TRBD1|once
TGTGCCAGCAGTACAAGACAGGGGTCCGGGGAGCTGTTTTTT
CASSTRQGSGELFF
>TRBV30|TRBJ1-1|.|.
TGTGCCTGGAGTGCGGGGTTCGTGTCTGAAGCTTTCTTT
CAWSAGFVSEAFF
>TRBV29-1|TRBJ1-4|.|.
TGCAGCGTTTGGACAGATACTGAAAAACTGTTTTTT
CSVWTDTEKLFF
>TRBV19|TRBJ1-3|.|.
TGTGCCAGTAGTATTTCCAGGGCTGGAAACACCATATATTTT
CASSISRAGNTIYF
>TRBV3-1/TRBV3-2|TRBJ2-5|.|.
TGTGCCAGCAGCCAAGTTATGGAGACCCAGTACTTC
CASSQVMETQYF
>TRBV19|TRBJ1-1|.|.
TGTGCCACCAAACGACAGGACCGAATGAACACTGAAGCTTTCTTT
CATKRQDRMNTEAFF
>TRBV7-2|TRBJ2-2|TRBD2|.
TGTGCCAGCAGGGGACTAGCGGGGGCCGGGGAGCTGTTTTTT
CASRGLAGAGELFF
>TRBV19|TRBJ1-6|.|once
TGTGCCAGTAGTATGATAGGGGCTAATTCACCCCTCCACTTT
CASSMIGANSPLHF
>TRBV29-1|TRBJ1-1|.|.
TGCAGCGTTGCAGGGATGAAAGCTTTCTTT
CSVAGMKAFF
>TRBV11-2|TRBJ2-1|.|.
TGTGCCAGCAGCTTAGGAGGGGGGGCAGTTCTCCAGGTGTTCTTC
CASSLGGGAVLQVFF